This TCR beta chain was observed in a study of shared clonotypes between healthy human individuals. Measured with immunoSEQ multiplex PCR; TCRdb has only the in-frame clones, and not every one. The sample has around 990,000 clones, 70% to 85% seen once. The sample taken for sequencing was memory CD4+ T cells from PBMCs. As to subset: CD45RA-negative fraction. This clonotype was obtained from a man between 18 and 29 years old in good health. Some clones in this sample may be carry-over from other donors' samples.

CDR3 sequence (DNA): TGTGCCAGCAGCCCAACTAGGGGTGAGCAGTTCTTC. Its translation: CASSPTRGEQFF. The chain recombines TRBV7-9 with TRBJ2-1; tentatively, D is TRBD1 or TRBD2 (5 bases each). CDR3 size: 12 residues. CDR1 SEHNR and CDR2 FQNEAQ come from the germline V gene (reference sequence). Trimming took 5 bases from V and 9 from J, leaving 11 bases between them.